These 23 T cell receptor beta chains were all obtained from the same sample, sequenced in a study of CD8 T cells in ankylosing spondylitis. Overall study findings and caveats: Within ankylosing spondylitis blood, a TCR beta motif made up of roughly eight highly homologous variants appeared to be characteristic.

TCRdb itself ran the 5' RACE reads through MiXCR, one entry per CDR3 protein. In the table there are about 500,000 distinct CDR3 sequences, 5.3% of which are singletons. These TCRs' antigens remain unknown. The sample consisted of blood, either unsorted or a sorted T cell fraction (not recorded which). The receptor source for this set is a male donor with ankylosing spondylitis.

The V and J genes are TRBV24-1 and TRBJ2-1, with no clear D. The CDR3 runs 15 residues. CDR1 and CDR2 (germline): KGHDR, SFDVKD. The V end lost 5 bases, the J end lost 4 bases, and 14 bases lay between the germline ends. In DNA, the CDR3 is TGTGCCACCAGTGGTGTGCGGAACACGTACAATGAGCAGTTCTTC. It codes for CATSGVRNTYNEQFF.

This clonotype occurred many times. The CDR3 DNA reads as TGTGCCACCAGCAGCCCCGAAACAGGGATGGAGACCCAGTACTTC. Translating it yields CATSSPETGMETQYF. The V and J genes are TRBV15 and TRBJ2-5; tentative D call: TRBD1 (6 bases). The CDR3 totals 15 residues. Trimming stripped 3 bases from V and 5 bases from J, with 16 bases between. Germline V gene data show CDR1 as LNHNV and CDR2 as YYDKDF (reference sequence). The full variable domain, its missing parts supplied by reference TRBV15 and TRBJ2-5, is DAMVIQNPRYQVTQFGKPVTLSCSQTLNHNVMYWYQQKSSQAPKLLFHYYDKDFNNEADTPDNFQSRRPNTSFCFLDIRSPGLGDTAMYLCATSSPETGMETQYFGPGTRLLVL.

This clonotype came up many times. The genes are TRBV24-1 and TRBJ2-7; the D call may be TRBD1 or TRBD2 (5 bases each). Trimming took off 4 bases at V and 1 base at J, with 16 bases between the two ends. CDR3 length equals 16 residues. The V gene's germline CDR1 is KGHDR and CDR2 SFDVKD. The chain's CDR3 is CATSDPGTGSSYEQYF. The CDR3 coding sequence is TGTGCCACCAGTGACCCCGGGACGGGTTCTTCCTACGAGCAGTACTTC.

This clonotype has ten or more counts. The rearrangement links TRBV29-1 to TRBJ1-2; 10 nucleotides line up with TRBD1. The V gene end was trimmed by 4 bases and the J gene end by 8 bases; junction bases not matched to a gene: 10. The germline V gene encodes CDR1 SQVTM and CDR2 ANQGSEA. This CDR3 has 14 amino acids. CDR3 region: CSVAGTGAPIGYTF. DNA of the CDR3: TGCAGCGTTGCCGGGACAGGGGCCCCTATCGGCTACACCTTC.

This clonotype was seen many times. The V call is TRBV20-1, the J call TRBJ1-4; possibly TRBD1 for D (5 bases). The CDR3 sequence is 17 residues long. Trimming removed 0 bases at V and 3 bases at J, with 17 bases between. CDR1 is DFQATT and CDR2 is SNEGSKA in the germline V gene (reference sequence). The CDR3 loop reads CSARDRAWGTPNEKLFF. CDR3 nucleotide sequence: TGCAGTGCTAGAGATCGGGCTTGGGGGACGCCTAATGAAAAACTGTTTTTT.

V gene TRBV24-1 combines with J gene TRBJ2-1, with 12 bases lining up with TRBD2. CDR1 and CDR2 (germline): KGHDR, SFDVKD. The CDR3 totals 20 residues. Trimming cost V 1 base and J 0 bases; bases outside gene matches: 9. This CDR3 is CATSDFRTSGIPSSYNEQFF. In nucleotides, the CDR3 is TGTGCCACCAGTGATTTCCGGACTAGCGGGATTCCGAGCTCCTACAATGAGCAGTTCTTC.

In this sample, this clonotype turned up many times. The CDR3 sequence: CASSQVRGGDYGYTF. The CDR3 region has the DNA TGCGCCAGCAGCCAAGTAAGAGGGGGCGACTATGGCTACACCTTC. This chain connects TRBV4-3 to TRBJ1-2; 7 bases match TRBD1. This CDR3 is built from 15 residues. V lost 1 base to trimming and J lost 3 bases; unmatched junction nucleotides: 5. Looked up from germline, CDR1 is LGHNA and CDR2 is YSLEER.

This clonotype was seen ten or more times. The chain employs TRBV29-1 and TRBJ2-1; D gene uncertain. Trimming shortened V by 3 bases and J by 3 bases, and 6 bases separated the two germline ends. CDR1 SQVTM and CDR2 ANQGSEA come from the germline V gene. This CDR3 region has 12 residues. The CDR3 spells CSVDRSYNEQFF. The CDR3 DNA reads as TGCAGCGTTGACCGTAGCTACAATGAGCAGTTCTTC.

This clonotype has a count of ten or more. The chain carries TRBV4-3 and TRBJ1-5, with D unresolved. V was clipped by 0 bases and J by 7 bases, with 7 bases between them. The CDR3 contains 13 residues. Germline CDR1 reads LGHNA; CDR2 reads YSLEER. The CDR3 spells CASSQELGQPQHF. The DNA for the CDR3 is TGCGCCAGCAGCCAAGAATTAGGACAGCCCCAGCATTTT.

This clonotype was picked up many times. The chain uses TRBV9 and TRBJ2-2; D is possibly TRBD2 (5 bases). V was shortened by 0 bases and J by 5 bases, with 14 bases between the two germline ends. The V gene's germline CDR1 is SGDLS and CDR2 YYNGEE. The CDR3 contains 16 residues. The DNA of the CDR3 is TGTGCCAGCAGCGTAGGAGGGCTCGAGTTGACCGGGGAGCTGTTTTTT. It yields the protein CASSVGGLELTGELFF.

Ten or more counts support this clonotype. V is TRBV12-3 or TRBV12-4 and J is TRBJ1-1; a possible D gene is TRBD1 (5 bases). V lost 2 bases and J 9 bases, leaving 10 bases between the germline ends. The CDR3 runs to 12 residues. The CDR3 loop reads CASSLRGMKAFF. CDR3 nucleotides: TGTGCCAGCAGTTTACGGGGGATGAAAGCTTTCTTT.

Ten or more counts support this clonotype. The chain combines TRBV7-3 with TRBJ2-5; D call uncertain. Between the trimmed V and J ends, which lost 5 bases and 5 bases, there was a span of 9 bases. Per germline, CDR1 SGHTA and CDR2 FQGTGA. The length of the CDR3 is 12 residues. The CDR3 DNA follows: TGTGCCAGCAGCCGGTTTGGGGAGACCCAGTACTTC. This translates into CASSRFGETQYF.

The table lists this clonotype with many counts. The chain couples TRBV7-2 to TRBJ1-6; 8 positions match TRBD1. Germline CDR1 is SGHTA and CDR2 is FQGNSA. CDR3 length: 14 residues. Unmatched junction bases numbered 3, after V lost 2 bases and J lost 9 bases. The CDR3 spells CASSLNRGASPLHF. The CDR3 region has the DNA TGTGCCAGCAGCTTAAACAGGGGGGCTTCACCCCTCCACTTT. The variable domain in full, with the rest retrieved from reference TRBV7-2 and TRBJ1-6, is GAGVSQSPSNKVTEKGKDVELRCDPISGHTALYWYRQSLGQGLEFLIYFQGNSAPDKSGLPSDRFSAERTGGSVSTLTIQRTQQEDSAVYLCASSLNRGASPLHFGNGTRLTVT.

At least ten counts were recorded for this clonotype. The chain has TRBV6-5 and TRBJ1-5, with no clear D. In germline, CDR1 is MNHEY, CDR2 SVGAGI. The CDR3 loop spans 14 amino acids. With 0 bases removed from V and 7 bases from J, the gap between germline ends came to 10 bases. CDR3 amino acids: CASSYSDPGQPQHF. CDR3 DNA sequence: TGTGCCAGCAGTTACTCCGACCCGGGGCAGCCCCAGCATTTT.

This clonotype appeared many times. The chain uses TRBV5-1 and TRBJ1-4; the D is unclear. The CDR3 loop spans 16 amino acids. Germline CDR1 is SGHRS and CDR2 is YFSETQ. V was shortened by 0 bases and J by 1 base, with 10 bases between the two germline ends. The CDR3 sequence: CASSLAYIGTNEKLFF. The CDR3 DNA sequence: TGCGCCAGCAGCTTGGCCTATATAGGAACTAATGAAAAACTGTTTTTT.

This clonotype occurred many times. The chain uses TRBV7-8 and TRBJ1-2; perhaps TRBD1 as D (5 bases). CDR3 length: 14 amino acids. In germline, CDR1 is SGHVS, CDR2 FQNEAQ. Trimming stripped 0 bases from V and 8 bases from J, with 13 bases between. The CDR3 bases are TGTGCCAGCAGCTTAGCGACCAGGGCGGAAGGCTACACCTTC. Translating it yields CASSLATRAEGYTF.

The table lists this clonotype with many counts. Here the CDR3 DNA reads TGTGCCATCAGTGGGGTCCAGCACCTTTTCTCCTACGAGCAGTACTTC. Protein sequence: CAISGVQHLFSYEQYF. The genes are TRBV10-3 and TRBJ2-7; D not resolved. The CDR3 spans 16 residues. V was shortened by 4 bases and J by 0 bases, with 16 bases between the two germline ends. Germline CDR1 and CDR2: ENHRY and SYGVKD.

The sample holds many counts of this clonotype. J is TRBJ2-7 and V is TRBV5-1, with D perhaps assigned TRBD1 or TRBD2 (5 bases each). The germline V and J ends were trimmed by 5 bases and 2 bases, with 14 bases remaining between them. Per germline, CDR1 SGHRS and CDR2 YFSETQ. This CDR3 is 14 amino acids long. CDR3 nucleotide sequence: TGCGCCAGCAGTCCAGGGACCCAAACCTACGAGCAGTACTTC. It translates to CASSPGTQTYEQYF.

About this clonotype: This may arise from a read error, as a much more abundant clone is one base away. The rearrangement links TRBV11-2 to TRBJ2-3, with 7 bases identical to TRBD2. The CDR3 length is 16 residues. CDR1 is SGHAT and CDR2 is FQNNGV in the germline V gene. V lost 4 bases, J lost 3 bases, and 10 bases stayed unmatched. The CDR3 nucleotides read TGTGCCAGCAGCTGGGAGCGGGACGGGGGGACAGATACGCAGTATTTT. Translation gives CASSWERDGGTDTQYF. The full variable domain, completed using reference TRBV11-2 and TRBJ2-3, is EAGVAQSPRYKIIEKRQSVAFWCNPISGHATLYWYQQILGQGPKLLIQFQNNGVVDDSQLPKDRFSAERLKGVDSTLKIQPAKLEDSAVYLCASSWERDGGTDTQYFGPGTRLTVL.

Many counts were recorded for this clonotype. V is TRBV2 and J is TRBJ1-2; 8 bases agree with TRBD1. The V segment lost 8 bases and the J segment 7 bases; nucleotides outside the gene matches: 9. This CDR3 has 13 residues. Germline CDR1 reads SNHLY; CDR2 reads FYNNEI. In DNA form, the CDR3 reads TGTGCCAGCGGTTCGACAGGGGTTCGTGGCTACACCTTC. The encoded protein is CASGSTGVRGYTF.

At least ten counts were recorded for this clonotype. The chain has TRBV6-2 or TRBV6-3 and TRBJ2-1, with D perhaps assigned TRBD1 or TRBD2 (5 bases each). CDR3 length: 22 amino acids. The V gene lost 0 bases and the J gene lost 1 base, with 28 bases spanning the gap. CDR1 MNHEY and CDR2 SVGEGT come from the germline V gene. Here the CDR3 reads CASSYSDSGASGWRVSYNEQFF. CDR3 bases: TGTGCCAGCAGTTACTCAGACAGCGGCGCCTCGGGGTGGCGGGTGTCCTACAATGAGCAGTTCTTC.

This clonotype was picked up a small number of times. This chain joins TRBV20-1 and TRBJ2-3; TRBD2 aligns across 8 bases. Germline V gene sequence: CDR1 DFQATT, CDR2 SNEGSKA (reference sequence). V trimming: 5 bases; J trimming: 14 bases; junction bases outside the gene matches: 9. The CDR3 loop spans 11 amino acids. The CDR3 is CSAVVGTRGYF. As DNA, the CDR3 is TGCAGTGCTGTTGTCGGGACTAGGGGGTATTTT.

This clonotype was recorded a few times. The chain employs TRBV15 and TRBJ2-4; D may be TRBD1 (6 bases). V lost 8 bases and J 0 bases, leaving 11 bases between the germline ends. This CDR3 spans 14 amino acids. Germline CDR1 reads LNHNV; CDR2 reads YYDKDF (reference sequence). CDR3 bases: TGTGCCACCCGGGACACTCGAGCCAAAAACATTCAGTACTTC. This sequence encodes CATRDTRAKNIQYF.